The clone carrying this T cell receptor beta chain was recorded a few times. Its specificity is not known. These data belong to a study of shared clonotypes between healthy human individuals. Findings of the study overall: Compared with clonotypes that all four donors shared, non-shared clonotypes had lower generation probabilities. When naive CD4 clonotypes were compared across a handful of donors, about 4.9% were shared.

Those who donated, Caucasian adults without exception, all lived in Nashville, Tennessee. The authors' processing: ImmunoSEQ supplied junction-only sequences lacking quality scores, so filtering was different. Measured with immunoSEQ multiplex PCR; TCRdb has only the in-frame clones, and not every one. For V, J and clone size, that table is used; D and trimming come from the DNA. Altogether about 770,000 clones are present, about two thirds being singletons, with the ten largest covering under 2%. The V gene end was trimmed by 5 bases and the J gene end by 2 bases; junction bases not matched to a gene: 5. The CDR3 contains 14 residues. The germline gives CDR1 SGHTA, CDR2 FQGNSA.

The chain carries TRBV7-2 and TRBJ2-7; TRBD2 aligns across 8 bases. The sequence came from a woman aged 25 to 39 in good health. Sequences were obtained from memory CD4+ T cells sorted from blood. Subset meaning: CD45RA-negative fraction. The CDR3 DNA reads as TGTGCCAGCAGCACTCCGGGACTAGCCTACGAGCAGTACTTC. As protein: CASSTPGLAYEQYF.